The 26 T cell receptor beta chains reported below all come from one sample, sequenced in a study of human T cells and chemical hapten exposure. A single record per CDR3 protein comes from TCRdb applying MiXCR to the RACE reads. This sample has tens of thousands of distinct CDR3 sequences, with more than 9% found just once. The time point: patch test 1, 2 weeks after DPC sensitization. The treatment here: therapeutic diphenylcyclopropenone sensitization with weekly scalp DPC. Specimen: whole blood, collected in connection with sensitization to the hapten diphenylcyclopropenone (DPC). The source is a man in his forties or fifties with alopecia areata. Some clones in this sample may be carry-over from other donors' samples.

This chain connects TRBV28 to TRBJ1-5, with a weak D call TRBD1 (6 bases). With 3 bases removed from V and 6 bases from J, the gap between germline ends came to 12 bases. CDR1 is MDHEN, CDR2 SYDVKM, per germline. CDR3 size: 14 residues. The CDR3, as DNA: TGTGCCAGCAGTTTGGGGGGGCACAGTCAGCCCCAGCATTTT. This encodes CASSLGGHSQPQHF.

This clonotype has ten or more counts. The chain carries TRBV2 and TRBJ1-4, with D possibly being TRBD1 (6 bases). Germline V gene sequence: CDR1 SNHLY, CDR2 FYNNEI. This CDR3 has 17 residues. V lost 5 bases and J lost 8, with 24 bases in between. The CDR3 protein is CASSSFISTGNTEKLFF. In DNA, the CDR3 is TGTGCCAGCAGTTCATTTATTTCGACAGGAAATACGGAAAAACTGTTTTTT.

The V gene is TRBV4-3, the J gene TRBJ1-3; D remains ambiguous. Trimming pared 3 bases from V and 0 bases from J, leaving 9 bases between. Germline values: CDR1 LGHNA, CDR2 YSLEER. This CDR3 is 15 amino acids long. CDR3 sequence (DNA): TGCGCCAGCAGCCAGGAGGGCGCCTCTGGAAACACCATATATTTT. Its translation is CASSQEGASGNTIYF.

V usage is TRBV6-5 and J usage is TRBJ2-3; D is uncertain. V lost 2 bases to trimming and J lost 0 bases, with 9 bases between them. Germline CDR1 reads MNHEY; CDR2 reads SVGAGI. This CDR3 is 15 amino acids long. The CDR3 region is CASSYLGVSTDTQYF. In DNA, the CDR3 is TGTGCCAGCAGTTACCTGGGCGTCAGCACAGATACGCAGTATTTT.

In its sample, this clonotype was seen a few times. The chain has TRBV29-1 and TRBJ2-3; TRBD2 matches 9 bases. CDR1 is SQVTM and CDR2 is ANQGSEA in the germline V gene. The CDR3 sequence is 17 residues long. Trimming removed 2 bases from V and 4 bases from J; junction bases left unmatched: 13. DNA of the CDR3: TGCAGCGTTGAATCCCTATGGCGGGAGGGCCTCGCAGATACGCAGTATTTT. Protein sequence: CSVESLWREGLADTQYF.

This clonotype was detected a few times. J is TRBJ1-5 and V is TRBV19; 9 bases fit TRBD1. Germline values: CDR1 LNHDA, CDR2 SQIVND (reference sequence). Trimming cost V 5 bases and J 2 bases; bases outside gene matches: 4. The CDR3 extends over 15 amino acids. The CDR3 region has the DNA TGTGCCAGTAGTCTGGACAGGGGAGGCAATCAGCCCCAGCATTTT. Residues: CASSLDRGGNQPQHF.

This clonotype was detected ten times or more. This chain uses TRBV12-3 or TRBV12-4 with TRBJ1-6; possibly TRBD1 for D (6 bases). Trimming took 6 bases from V and 10 from J, leaving 13 bases between them. This CDR3 comprises 13 residues. The CDR3 region has the DNA TGTGCCAGCAGCACCCAGGGGAGGTCACCCCTCCACTTT. This gives the protein CASSTQGRSPLHF.

V usage is TRBV12-5 and J usage is TRBJ2-1; no firm D call. The germline V and J ends were trimmed by 0 bases and 6 bases, with 6 bases remaining between them. CDR3 length equals 13 residues. CDR1 and CDR2 from the germline V gene are LGHNT and FRNRAP. CDR3 amino acids: CASGLVVSNEQFF. In nucleotides, the CDR3 is TGTGCTAGTGGTTTGGTAGTATCCAATGAGCAGTTCTTC.

The count of this clonotype is one. The chain employs TRBV5-1 and TRBJ2-5; tentative D call: TRBD2 (6 bases). The CDR3 is 14 residues long. The V gene's germline CDR1 is SGHRS and CDR2 YFSETQ. The ends were cut back, 2 bases at V and 2 bases at J, with 10 bases in the middle. In DNA, the CDR3 is TGCGCCAGCAGCTTAGAGCGGGCTCAAGAGACCCAGTACTTC. It is translated as CASSLERAQETQYF.

This clonotype turned up a few times. The rearrangement joins TRBV28 to TRBJ2-7, with D tentatively TRBD1 or TRBD2 (5 bases each). V gave up 4 bases and J gave up 9 bases, with 13 bases separating them. The V gene's germline CDR1 is MDHEN and CDR2 SYDVKM. This CDR3 region has 12 residues. The DNA of the CDR3 is TGTGCCAGCAGTTCGGGGCCTCCACCGCAGTACTTC. The encoded protein is CASSSGPPPQYF.

This clonotype came up a few times. V usage is TRBV4-3 and J usage is TRBJ2-1; D may be TRBD2 (6 bases). This CDR3 comprises 17 residues. Between the trimmed V and J ends, which lost 0 bases and 0 bases, there was a span of 12 bases. Germline assignment: CDR1 LGHNA and CDR2 YSLEER. CDR3 DNA sequence: TGCGCCAGCAGCCAAGATGCCCCCGGGAGCTCCTACAATGAGCAGTTCTTC. The encoded protein is CASSQDAPGSSYNEQFF.

J is TRBJ2-3 and V is TRBV20-1; TRBD1 or TRBD2 may be the D gene (5 bases each). This CDR3 spans 19 amino acids. The germline V and J ends were trimmed by 0 bases and 2 bases, with 24 bases remaining between them. Per germline, CDR1 DFQATT and CDR2 SNEGSKA (reference sequence). The CDR3 DNA sequence: TGCAGTGCTAGAGATTGGCGAGGGACCCTCAAATCCCCCACAGATACGCAGTATTTT. This codes for CSARDWRGTLKSPTDTQYF.

This rearrangement joins TRBV7-9 to TRBJ2-1, with TRBD2 matching 8 bases. V shed 7 bases and J 3 bases; nucleotides not matched to a gene: 11. Germline CDR1 is SEHNR and CDR2 is FQNEAQ (reference sequence). The CDR3 sequence is 16 residues long. Written as DNA, the CDR3 is TGTGCCAGCACCGATAGAGGTCTAGCGGGCTACAATGAGCAGTTCTTC. Translation: CASTDRGLAGYNEQFF.

For the CDR3, the DNA is TGTGCCAGCAGCCGGACAGGGTTGGACACTGAAGCTTTCTTT. It yields the protein CASSRTGLDTEAFF. V usage is TRBV7-9 and J usage is TRBJ1-1; the match to TRBD1 covers 8 bases. The CDR3 runs to 14 residues. Germline V CDR1 and CDR2: SEHNR, FQNEAQ (reference sequence). The V segment lost 5 bases and the J segment 3 bases; nucleotides outside the gene matches: 5.

V and J are TRBV12-3 or TRBV12-4 and TRBJ1-6; the D gene is possibly TRBD1 (6 bases). Deletions cut 0 bases from V and 0 bases from J, with 9 bases between. The CDR3 has 17 amino acids. CDR3 sequence reads: CASSLARDISYNSPLHF. CDR3 nucleotide sequence: TGTGCCAGCAGTTTAGCCCGGGACATCTCCTATAATTCACCCCTCCACTTT.

This clonotype was observed at least ten times. V is TRBV29-1 and J is TRBJ2-3, with 9 positions matching TRBD2. V dropped 0 bases and J dropped 4; count of bases not matched to a gene: 5. Germline V gene lookup returns CDR1 SQVTM and CDR2 ANQGSEA. The CDR3 sequence is 15 residues long. The CDR3 protein is CSVEDLSGRPDTQYF. The DNA for the CDR3 is TGCAGCGTTGAAGATCTTAGCGGGAGACCAGATACGCAGTATTTT.

The chain links TRBV6-6 to TRBJ2-1; TRBD2 might be the D (5 bases). This CDR3 has 12 residues. Germline lookup yields CDR1 MNHNY and CDR2 SVGAGI (reference sequence). The V end lost 6 bases, the J end lost 8 bases, and 11 bases lay between the germline ends. The CDR3, as DNA: TGTGCCAGCAGGGGAGCCCTTGATGAGCAGTTCTTC. The encoded protein is CASRGALDEQFF.

The chain carries TRBV6-2 or TRBV6-3 and TRBJ2-1, with 7 bases fitting TRBD1. This CDR3 region has 20 residues. V gave up 2 bases and J gave up 3 bases; unmatched junction bases: 19. The germline V gene has CDR1 MNHEY and CDR2 SVGEGT. In DNA, the CDR3 is TGTGCCAGCAGTTACACCAAAGGGGGCTGGAGACCCCTTTACTACAATGAGCAGTTCTTC. Amino acid sequence: CASSYTKGGWRPLYYNEQFF.

This clonotype was seen many times. The chain carries TRBV29-1 and TRBJ2-1; TRBD2 aligns across 11 bases. The V and J ends lost 4 bases and 10 bases, in that order; junction bases with no gene match: 6. In germline, CDR1 is SQVTM, CDR2 ANQGSEA. The CDR3 totals 13 residues. CDR3 coding DNA: TGCAGCGTTGGTAGCGGGAGGGGCGGGGAGCAGTTCTTC. Amino acids: CSVGSGRGGEQFF.

The chain is built from TRBV20-1 and TRBJ2-3, with TRBD2 matching over 13 bases. The ends lost 0 bases at V and 4 bases at J; junction bases unmatched: 10. The CDR3 spans 18 residues. Germline CDR1 reads DFQATT; CDR2 reads SNEGSKA (reference sequence). The CDR3 DNA reads TGCAGTGCTAGAGACCGGACTAGCGGGAGTGTTAACGCAGATACGCAGTATTTT. Translated, it gives CSARDRTSGSVNADTQYF.

V and J are TRBV7-2 and TRBJ2-3, with D hard to call. The germline V gene has CDR1 SGHTA and CDR2 FQGNSA. The CDR3 loop spans 13 amino acids. Trimming stripped 1 base from V and 3 bases from J, with 5 bases between. Written as DNA, the CDR3 is TGTGCCAGCAGCTTAGTAACAACAGATACGCAGTATTTT. As protein: CASSLVTTDTQYF.

The V and J genes are TRBV7-6 and TRBJ2-2, with D unresolved. The CDR3 loop spans 15 amino acids. Trimming stripped 3 bases from V and 0 bases from J, with 8 bases between. The germline CDR1 and CDR2 sequences are SGHVS and FNYEAQ. The CDR3 region has the DNA TGTGCCAGCAGCTTGAGCGTTTCGAACACCGGGGAGCTGTTTTTT. Residues: CASSLSVSNTGELFF.

This clonotype was seen repeatedly, ten times or more. The genes are TRBV4-3 and TRBJ2-1; 7 nucleotides line up with TRBD2. The CDR3 loop spans 13 amino acids. V lost 1 base, J lost 6 bases, and 0 bases stayed unmatched. The germline V gene has CDR1 LGHNA and CDR2 YSLEER. The CDR3 DNA is TGCGCCAGCAGCCAAGGGGAGGGCAATGAGCAGTTCTTC. Translation gives CASSQGEGNEQFF.

The rearrangement links TRBV27 to TRBJ2-7; tentatively, D is TRBD1 (6 bases). CDR1 is MNHEY and CDR2 is SMNVEV in the germline V gene (reference sequence). The V end lost 5 bases, the J end lost 7 bases, and 15 bases lay between the germline ends. This CDR3 is 13 amino acids long. The CDR3 sequence: CASSLTGTIEQYF. DNA for the CDR3: TGTGCCAGCAGTCTAACAGGGACCATAGAGCAGTACTTC.

V and J are TRBV30 and TRBJ1-1; no clear D. V shed 2 bases and J shed 6 bases, with 10 bases lying between them. CDR3 length equals 12 residues. CDR1 is GTSNPN and CDR2 is SVGIG in the germline V gene (reference sequence). CDR3 sequence: CAWSRKAPEAFF. The CDR3, as DNA: TGTGCCTGGAGTAGGAAGGCCCCTGAAGCTTTCTTT. The whole variable domain, remainder taken from reference TRBV30 and TRBJ1-1, is SQTIHQWPATLVQPVGSPLSLECTVEGTSNPNLYWYRQAAGRGLQLLFYSVGIGQISSEVPQNLSASRPQDRQFILSSKKLLLSDSGFYLCAWSRKAPEAFFGQGTRLTVV.

V is TRBV12-3 or TRBV12-4 and J is TRBJ2-7, with TRBD1 matching 9 bases. V gave up 1 base and J gave up 1 base; unmatched junction bases: 5. CDR3 length: 16 amino acids. CDR3 sequence (DNA): TGTGCCAGCAGTTTAGACAGGGGGCGGTTTTCCTACGAGCAGTACTTC. Translation: CASSLDRGRFSYEQYF.